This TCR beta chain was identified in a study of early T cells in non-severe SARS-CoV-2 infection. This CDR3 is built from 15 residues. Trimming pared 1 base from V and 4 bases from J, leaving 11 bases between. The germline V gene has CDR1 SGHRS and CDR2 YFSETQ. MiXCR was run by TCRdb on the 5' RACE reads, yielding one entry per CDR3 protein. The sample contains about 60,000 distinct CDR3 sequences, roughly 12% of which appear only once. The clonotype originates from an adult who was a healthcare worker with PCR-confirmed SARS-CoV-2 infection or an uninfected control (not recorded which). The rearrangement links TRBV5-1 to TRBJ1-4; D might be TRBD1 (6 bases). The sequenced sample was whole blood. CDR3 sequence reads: CASSLYGQSNEKLFF. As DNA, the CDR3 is TGCGCCAGCAGCTTGTATGGACAGAGTAATGAAAAACTGTTTTTT.